This T cell receptor (beta chain) was found in a study of shared clonotypes between healthy human individuals. Whole-study context: Three CD4 naive, three CD4 memory, two CD8 naive and one CD8 memory plate were used per donor.

Among the donors, all were Caucasian adults who lived in Nashville, Tennessee. CDR1 is SGHVS, CDR2 FQNEAQ, per germline. V lost 1 base, J lost 0 bases, and 10 bases lay in between. This CDR3 contains 16 residues. Study outcomes and limitations: Naive subsets tended to show greater estimated richness than memory subsets.

Original data processing: Owing to the provision of junction-only sequences devoid of quality scores by immunoSEQ, filtering differed. Sequencing was performed with immunoSEQ multiplex PCR; in TCRdb, only in-frame clones are kept and a portion is missing. That table furnishes V, J and clone size, whereas the DNA furnished D and trimming. Of some 1.1 million clones detected, roughly 77% appear once; the ten largest clones hold 0.89%. At least ten counts were recorded for this clone. Its cognate antigen is unknown. Other DNA sequences in the same sample also yield this CDR3. Input material: memory CD4+ T cells from PBMCs. The subset is: CD45RA-negative fraction. This receptor was identified in a young man in good health. Some clones in this sample may be carry-over from other donors' samples. V gene TRBV7-8 combines with J gene TRBJ2-1; the D gene is possibly TRBD2 (6 bases). This CDR3 is CASSLGAGSSYNEQFF. The CDR3 DNA reads TGTGCCAGCAGCTTAGGAGCGGGTAGCTCCTACAATGAGCAGTTCTTC.